This T cell receptor (beta chain) appears in the sequencing data of a study of vaccination and CD4 T cells after COVID-19. Treatment here: roughly 11-day PBMC culture with coronavirus spike peptide pools or control peptides (ViraFEST assay). ViraFEST expanded antigen-specific T cells with peptide pools, then sequenced TCRs. Days 3 and 7 saw half the medium swapped for fresh IL-2 medium. The Oncomine TCR Beta short-read assay generated sequence data from the DNA of cultured CD4+ T cells. Each CDR3 protein gets one entry after TCRdb re-called the PCR reads with MiXCR. The sample contains approximately 17,000 distinct CDR3 sequences, around 40% of which appear only once. This clonotype was seen a few times. Its antigen remains unknown. This TCR came from a human donor who had recovered from COVID-19. The material sequenced was CD4+ T cells from blood, cultured in vitro.

The CDR3: CSASRGTSGRANEQFF. The CDR3 coding sequence is TGCAGTGCTAGCCGAGGGACTAGCGGGAGGGCGAATGAGCAGTTCTTC. V is TRBV20-1 and J is TRBJ2-1; 16 bases are a match to TRBD2. The CDR3 has 16 amino acids. The J segment lost 7 bases and the V segment lost 3 bases, leaving 6 bases of the junction unmatched. CDR1 and CDR2 (germline): DFQATT, SNEGSKA (reference sequence).